This TCR beta chain was retrieved from a study of brain T cells in children with intractable seizures (dated by TCRdb to 2020 to 2022). Concerning the study at large: Resected brain tissue from 53 pediatric epilepsy surgery cases was initially screened for immune gene transcripts with a NanoString immunology panel. Among the approximately twelve selected surgery cases, pre-surgery blood was additionally sequenced for eight, leaving four cases with brain tissue only. What the authors observed across the whole study: Viral specificity was inferred solely from CDR3 sequence similarity, and the HCMV serostatus of the patients was not known. Because pre- and post-surgery blood were sequenced to different depths, clones absent from the pre-surgery sample may reflect undersampling.

TCR beta chain sequences were generated from genomic DNA using the immunoSEQ assay. As for the original processing: CDR3 sequences not starting with the conserved framework cysteine at position 104 were manually removed. To get clonality, the normalized Shannon's Diversity Index was subtracted from one, giving values from 0 (maximal diversity) to 1 (oligoclonal). To check whether a given CDR3 had different frequencies in two samples, for example brain versus blood, chi-squared comparison-of-proportions tests were used. Public clonotypes were identified through searches of immuneACCESS, and similarity to known antiviral clonotypes was evaluated with the VDJdb browser. The clones in this table, taken by TCRdb from immuneACCESS, are in-frame only. Not every clone is retained; where verified, under half of the shortfall comes from an unresolved V gene, and the cause of the rest is unknown. That table is the source of V, J and clone size, and D and trimming were worked out from the DNA. The sample has around 100,000 clones on record, around 94% of them singletons. Roughly 4% of the sample lies in the top ten.

A word on this clone: There is no known antigen for this receptor. No clone much larger than this one lies a single base away; base qualities are absent.

Reading the label with the study, this specimen's time point is: resected brain tissue, or blood drawn just prior to surgery. The surgery cases with the highest brain T cell transcript signatures were chosen for TCR beta chain sequencing of brain tissue, and also of blood when blood was available. Patients had been treated with at least one anti-epileptic drug before surgery. TCR-sequenced patients were children with drug-resistant epilepsy due to tuberous sclerosis complex, focal cortical dysplasia, Rasmussen encephalitis or hemimegalencephaly. Blood samples were collected immediately before the epilepsy surgery. The Monarch genomic DNA purification kit was used to extract bulk genomic DNA from unsorted brain tissue and whole blood. CDR1 and CDR2 (MGHRA, YSYEKL) derive from the germline V gene. The cysteine opens and the phenylalanine closes a CDR3 of 15 amino acids. Kept here is only the CDR3 DNA, which spans 45 bases and is read in frame from base 1. From V the trimming removes 1 base and from J it removes 1 base, while the gene matches leave 1 base of the junction unaccounted for.

Sequences were derived from peripheral blood, sampled at surgery. The sequence is built from TRBV4-1 and TRBJ1-1; 9 nucleotides in the junction match TRBD1. The TCR was taken from a boy in the first two years of life with hemimegalencephaly and intractable seizures. In nucleotides, the sequence is TGCGCCAGCAGCCAAGTGGACAGGGGGAACACTGAAGCTTTCTTT. Its protein is CASSQVDRGNTEAFF.